The T cell receptor (beta chain) described here comes from a study of T cell repertoires in cytomegalovirus infection. Concerning this clonotype itself: What it recognizes is unknown.

Trimming stripped 3 bases from V and 7 bases from J, with 16 bases between. Germline V gene sequence: CDR1 MNHEY, CDR2 SVGAGI. The CDR3 sequence is 15 residues long. TCRdb independently ran MiXCR on the reads; one entry per CDR3 protein. The sample consists of about 110,000 distinct CDR3 sequences, around 10% of them appearing once. Sequencing used PBMCs, sequenced either directly or after in vitro stimulation (not recorded which). The chain joins TRBV6-5 to TRBJ2-1; D uncertain. This sequence originates from a human donor in good health (CMV status not recorded). Some clones in this sample may be carry-over from other donors' samples. CDR3 nucleotide sequence: TGTGCCAGCAGTTATCATCCCTTAGACCTTAATGAGCAGTTCTTC. Amino acid sequence: CASSYHPLDLNEQFF.